The 29 T cell receptor beta chains below were found in one sample sequenced in a study of patients and donors after allogeneic stem cell transplantation. TCRdb called the RT-PCR reads again in MiXCR, with one record for every CDR3 protein. Found here are roughly 180,000 distinct CDR3 sequences, around two fifths of them singletons; the top ten hold 30% to 35%. Sequencing input: blood, either unsorted or a sorted T cell fraction (not recorded which). The receptors stem from a human donor who was either an allogeneic HSCT recipient or a stem cell or donor lymphocyte infusion donor (not recorded which). It is not recorded whose cells these are; they may come from a transplant donor.

This chain links TRBV7-9 with TRBJ2-7, with D unresolved. The V and J ends lost 4 bases and 2 bases respectively, with 0 bases between them. This CDR3 spans 10 amino acids. CDR1 SEHNR and CDR2 FQNEAQ come from the germline V gene (reference sequence). CDR3 DNA sequence: TGTGCCAGCAGCTCCTACGAGCAGTACTTC. It codes for CASSSYEQYF.

This rearrangement joins TRBV7-9 to TRBJ1-2; TRBD1 aligns across 8 bases. Losses at the gene ends were 5 bases for V and 5 bases for J; bases not matched to a gene: 7. CDR3 length: 14 residues. Germline assignment: CDR1 SEHNR and CDR2 FQNEAQ (reference sequence). CDR3 bases: TGTGCCAGCAGCCCCCTGGGACAGGAGTATGGCTACACCTTC. It specifies CASSPLGQEYGYTF.

V usage is TRBV4-2 and J usage is TRBJ2-7; D not certain. The germline CDR1 and CDR2 sequences are LGHNA and YNFKEQ. The ends were cut back, 0 bases at V and 2 bases at J, with 14 bases in the middle. The CDR3 is 16 residues long. CDR3 nucleotides: TGTGCCAGCAGCCAAGAAAGTGCTAGTCCTACCTACGAGCAGTACTTC. As protein: CASSQESASPTYEQYF.

In its sample, this clonotype was seen a few times. This sequence joins TRBV10-3 and TRBJ1-1; TRBD1 is a possible D gene (5 bases). Trimming took off 6 bases at V and 3 bases at J, with 8 bases between the two ends. Germline V gives CDR1 ENHRY, CDR2 SYGVKD. This CDR3 has 12 residues. CDR3 amino acids: CAISRDDTEAFF. The CDR3 nucleotides are TGTGCCATCAGCAGGGATGACACTGAAGCTTTCTTT.

This CDR3 is CASSLTGSSTDTQYF. As DNA, the CDR3 is TGTGCCAGCAGCCTGACAGGGTCGAGCACAGATACGCAGTATTTT. The V call is TRBV7-3, the J call TRBJ2-3, with 7 nucleotides matching TRBD1. Trimming at V came to 5 bases and at J to 0 bases, leaving 5 bases not matched to a gene. Germline values: CDR1 SGHTA, CDR2 FQGTGA. This CDR3 is 15 amino acids long.

The rearrangement links TRBV7-9 to TRBJ1-2; the match to TRBD1 covers 7 bases. After removal of 6 bases from V and 5 bases from J, the junction contained 3 bases not matched to a gene. Germline V lookup: CDR1 SEHNR, CDR2 FQNEAQ (reference sequence). CDR3 length: 12 amino acids. DNA for the CDR3: TGTGCCAGCAGAGGGACAGAATATGGCTACACCTTC. It is translated as CASRGTEYGYTF.

This clonotype appeared once. The chain couples TRBV27 to TRBJ2-1, with 11 nucleotides matching TRBD2. Germline CDR1 and CDR2: MNHEY and SMNVEV (reference sequence). The V gene end was trimmed by 5 bases and the J gene end by 6 bases; junction bases not matched to a gene: 9. This CDR3 comprises 16 residues. DNA of the CDR3: TGTGCCAGCAGTCTCGCCGGGACTAGCGGCCTCAATGAGCAGTTCTTC. Its protein is CASSLAGTSGLNEQFF.

This clonotype came up many times. V gene TRBV5-1 combines with J gene TRBJ1-2; 8 bases fit TRBD1. The V and J ends lost 0 bases and 3 bases, in that order; junction bases with no gene match: 1. This CDR3 contains 14 residues. The germline V gene has CDR1 SGHRS and CDR2 YFSETQ. The CDR3 DNA reads as TGCGCCAGCAGCTTGGGACAGGGGCACTATGGCTACACCTTC. Its translation: CASSLGQGHYGYTF.

The chain is built from TRBV25-1 and TRBJ1-5; no clear D. Germline lookup yields CDR1 MGHDK and CDR2 SYGVNS. Trimming removed 1 base from V and 1 base from J, with 5 bases in between. The CDR3 spans 14 residues. The CDR3 DNA is TGTGCCAGCAGTGAATGGCTCAGCAATCAGCCCCAGCATTTT. Amino acids: CASSEWLSNQPQHF.

This clonotype was counted at least ten times. V usage is TRBV5-6 and J usage is TRBJ1-2, with 7 bases identical to TRBD1. The CDR3 extends over 14 amino acids. After removal of 4 bases from V and 3 bases from J, the junction contained 6 bases not matched to a gene. CDR1 SGHDT and CDR2 YYEEEE come from the germline V gene. In nucleotides, the CDR3 is TGTGCCAGCAGCGTTCGGGACAGAGACTATGGCTACACCTTC. Amino acids: CASSVRDRDYGYTF.

The chain employs TRBV20-1 and TRBJ1-1; a possible D gene is TRBD1 (5 bases). The CDR3 spans 12 residues. V was cut by 5 bases and J by 3 bases, with 10 bases left in between. Germline loops: CDR1 DFQATT, CDR2 SNEGSKA (reference sequence). In DNA form, the CDR3 reads TGCAGTGCTGCGGGACTGGACACTGAAGCTTTCTTT. Its protein product is CSAAGLDTEAFF.

This chain uses TRBV6-5 with TRBJ1-5, with 8 bases matching TRBD1. CDR1 MNHEY and CDR2 SVGAGI come from the germline V gene. The CDR3 consists of 15 residues. J gave up 6 bases and V 0 bases, and 4 bases lay outside the gene matches. CDR3 residues: CASSYSRQGFQPQHF. CDR3 DNA: TGTGCCAGCAGTTACTCGCGACAGGGGTTTCAGCCCCAGCATTTT.

The chain has TRBV28 and TRBJ1-2; D gene ambiguous. The CDR3 totals 11 residues. Germline V gene data show CDR1 as MDHEN and CDR2 as SYDVKM. Trimming stripped 2 bases from V and 10 bases from J, with 8 bases between. As DNA, the CDR3 is TGTGCCAGCAGTTTAAGGTTTTACTACACCTTC. Protein: CASSLRFYYTF.

This clonotype was counted once. The gene calls are TRBV27 and TRBJ2-3; 10 nucleotides agree with TRBD1. The germline CDR1 and CDR2 sequences are MNHEY and SMNVEV (reference sequence). The length of the CDR3 is 15 residues. With 5 bases clipped from V and 4 bases from J, the junction kept 6 bases outside the gene matches. CDR3 in amino acids: CASSPGTGEADTQYF. CDR3 DNA: TGTGCCAGCAGTCCCGGGACAGGGGAAGCAGATACGCAGTATTTT.

V usage is TRBV18 and J usage is TRBJ1-2, with D perhaps matching TRBD1 (5 bases). The ends were cut back, 1 base at V and 6 bases at J, with 24 bases in the middle. Germline values: CDR1 KGHSH, CDR2 LQKENI. This CDR3 region has 18 residues. The CDR3 here is CASSPLPRGDSTINGYTF. The CDR3 nucleotides are TGTGCCAGCTCACCACTCCCGAGAGGAGACAGCACTATCAATGGCTACACCTTC.

The chain has TRBV28 and TRBJ2-7; 10 positions agree with TRBD1. The CDR3 consists of 14 residues. The trim removed 6 bases at V and 3 bases at J, leaving 5 bases unmatched. The germline gives CDR1 MDHEN, CDR2 SYDVKM. The CDR3 bases are TGTGCCAGCAGGGAGGACAGGGGGTACTACGAGCAGTACTTC. This encodes CASREDRGYYEQYF.

The V gene is TRBV5-1, the J gene TRBJ2-2; D possibly corresponds to TRBD1 (6 bases). This CDR3 region has 16 residues. Trimming pared 1 base from V and 4 bases from J, leaving 14 bases between. Germline V gene sequence: CDR1 SGHRS, CDR2 YFSETQ. The CDR3 sequence: CASSLRSTGPTGELFF. For the CDR3, the DNA is TGCGCCAGCAGCTTGAGGAGTACAGGGCCCACCGGGGAGCTGTTTTTT.

This clonotype was detected a few times. The genes are TRBV10-3 and TRBJ1-3; D is perhaps TRBD1 (6 bases). The CDR3 covers 14 residues. Trimming stripped 0 bases from V and 4 bases from J, with 7 bases between. Looked up from germline, CDR1 is ENHRY and CDR2 is SYGVKD. CDR3 DNA: TGTGCCATCAGTGAGTCGGGGGGCGGAAACACCATATATTTT. Translation gives CAISESGGGNTIYF.

This rearrangement joins TRBV12-3 or TRBV12-4 to TRBJ2-1, with 10 bases aligning to TRBD2. The CDR3 sequence is 16 residues long. Trimming cost V 7 bases and J 9 bases; bases outside gene matches: 15. The CDR3 loop is CASMRVGGTSESEQFF. As DNA, the CDR3 is TGTGCCAGCATGCGGGTCGGCGGGACTAGCGAGTCTGAGCAGTTCTTC.

This rearrangement joins TRBV19 to TRBJ2-1, with 10 bases that match TRBD1. Trimming at V came to 11 bases and at J to 9 bases, leaving 13 bases not matched to a gene. The CDR3 loop spans 14 amino acids. From germline, CDR1 is LNHDA and CDR2 SQIVND (reference sequence). The CDR3 DNA sequence: TGTGCCCTTAAAGGGCCGGGACAGGGGAGTGAGCAGTTCTTC. This translates into CALKGPGQGSEQFF.

This clonotype was seen only a few times. The rearrangement uses TRBV5-1 and TRBJ2-2; 12 nucleotides match TRBD2. V lost 7 bases to trimming and J lost 7 bases; unmatched junction nucleotides: 2. This CDR3 comprises 13 residues. Looked up from germline, CDR1 is SGHRS and CDR2 is YFSETQ. CDR3 loop: CASGLAGSGELFF. The CDR3 bases are TGCGCCAGCGGACTAGCGGGAAGCGGGGAGCTGTTTTTT.

The rearrangement links TRBV5-1 to TRBJ2-1; 8 bases fit TRBD2. From germline, CDR1 is SGHRS and CDR2 YFSETQ. The V gene end was trimmed by 0 bases and the J gene end by 7 bases; junction bases not matched to a gene: 9. The CDR3 sequence is 16 residues long. In DNA form, the CDR3 reads TGCGCCAGCAGCTTGGATGTCGGGAGGGTACGGAATGAGCAGTTCTTC. This encodes CASSLDVGRVRNEQFF.

This clonotype has ten or more counts. The rearrangement links TRBV12-3 or TRBV12-4 to TRBJ1-2; 8 bases align to TRBD1. With 6 bases clipped from V and 6 bases from J, the junction kept 6 bases outside the gene matches. The CDR3 sequence is 13 residues long. As DNA, the CDR3 is TGTGCCAGCAGAAGGGACAGGAATGATGGCTACACCTTC. Encoded protein: CASRRDRNDGYTF.

The chain uses TRBV15 and TRBJ1-4; maybe TRBD1 (6 bases). Germline-derived CDR1 and CDR2 are LNHNV and YYDKDF (reference sequence). The germline V and J ends were trimmed by 0 bases and 7 bases, with 6 bases remaining between them. CDR3 length: 13 amino acids. CDR3 sequence: CATSRDRGEKLFF. Here the CDR3 DNA reads TGTGCCACCAGCAGAGACAGGGGTGAAAAACTGTTTTTT.

This chain joins TRBV24-1 and TRBJ2-2; D may be TRBD1 or TRBD2 (6 bases each). From germline, CDR1 is KGHDR and CDR2 SFDVKD. V shed 8 bases and J shed 5 bases, with 14 bases lying between them. The CDR3 consists of 14 residues. This CDR3 is CATNAGQPTGELFF. DNA for the CDR3: TGTGCCACCAACGCGGGACAACCTACCGGGGAGCTGTTTTTT.

V gene TRBV5-6 combines with J gene TRBJ2-7; TRBD2 aligns across 12 bases. V was clipped by 1 base and J by 5 bases; unmatched bases: 4. The CDR3 is made up of 15 amino acids. Germline assignment: CDR1 SGHDT and CDR2 YYEEEE. The CDR3: CASSLRTSGINEQYF. Written as DNA, the CDR3 is TGTGCCAGCAGCTTGAGGACTAGCGGGATCAACGAGCAGTACTTC.

This chain uses TRBV2 with TRBJ1-1, with a possible D match to TRBD1 (5 bases). Germline loops: CDR1 SNHLY, CDR2 FYNNEI. Trimming took off 2 bases at V and 3 bases at J, with 16 bases between the two ends. There are 16 residues in the CDR3. The DNA for the CDR3 is TGTGCCAGCAGTGAAAGATTAGAGGGGTGGGACACTGAAGCTTTCTTT. Translation: CASSERLEGWDTEAFF.

This clonotype was seen a handful of times. This chain uses TRBV6-2 or TRBV6-3 with TRBJ2-2; D is possibly TRBD1 (5 bases). The V end lost 2 bases, the J end lost 1 base, and 11 bases lay between the germline ends. The germline CDR1 and CDR2 sequences are MNHEY and SVGEGT. The CDR3 sequence is 16 residues long. The CDR3 sequence is CASSYLGVGNTGELFF. The CDR3 DNA reads as TGTGCCAGCAGTTACCTAGGGGTGGGGAACACCGGGGAGCTGTTTTTT.

J is TRBJ2-7 and V is TRBV29-1; 7 bases align to TRBD1. Germline V gene sequence: CDR1 SQVTM, CDR2 ANQGSEA. The CDR3 consists of 12 residues. The J segment lost 0 bases and the V segment lost 6 bases, leaving 2 bases of the junction unmatched. CDR3 region: CSVGTVSYEQYF. The CDR3 DNA reads TGCAGCGTAGGGACAGTCTCCTACGAGCAGTACTTC.